This note documents a single T cell receptor (beta chain) sequence. Its antigen is undetermined. This sample is drawn from a study of OX40 agonist ivuxolimab in advanced cancers. Study background: Eligibility admitted prior anti-PD-1, anti-PD-L1 or anti-CTLA-4 therapy; 40% to 50% had some. Study results and limitations: Both CD4+ and CD8+ T cell populations in blood had undergone clonal expansion by week 6 at 0.1 to 3.0 mg/kg. A proportion of nonresponders additionally exhibited low normalized T-cell clonal expansion. At 0.1-3.0 mg/kg, partial responders had clonal expansion among the lowest observed.

The table came from immunoSEQ multiplex PCR; TCRdb's copy has only in-frame clones and leaves some out. The table lists 95,000 to 100,000 clones, around 94% of them singletons. Trimming removed 2 bases from V and 1 base from J, with 14 bases in between. The CDR3 sequence is 16 residues long. In germline, CDR1 is KGHSH, CDR2 LQKENI. The clonotype originates from an adult with an advanced solid tumor such as melanoma, head and neck, liver or kidney cancer. The chain links TRBV18 to TRBJ1-1; no clear D. Material: CD4+ or CD8+ T cells sorted from blood, obtained in a trial of the OX40 agonist ivuxolimab. The CDR3 region is CASSPIPTEGNTEAFF. The CDR3 bases are TGTGCCAGCTCACCAATACCTACGGAGGGGAACACTGAAGCTTTCTTT.